Listed below are T cell receptor beta chains from one sample, sequenced in a study of cytomegalovirus exposure and HLA in healthy donors. The data were produced by immunoSEQ multiplex PCR, yet TCRdb's version contains in-frame clones alone and is incomplete. The sample holds over 120,000 clones, approximately 90% seen once. The sequenced sample was PBMCs. The receptors here all came from a woman aged 25 to 45 in good health and CMV-seropositive. The CDR3 runs from the conserved cysteine through the conserved F or W. The D gene is left open where the match is weak. Size values are once, few and many counts, or a class for expanded clones, and some rows have none.

J | V | size | D | CDR3 | DNA
TRBJ2-7 | TRBV6-6 | . | TRBD1 | CASSRGTGRSSYEQYF | TGTGCCAGCAGTCGCGGGACAGGGCGAAGCTCCTACGAGCAGTACTTC
TRBJ2-3 | TRBV27 | . | TRBD1 | CASSLDRETDTQYF | TGTGCCAGCAGTTTGGACAGGGAGACAGATACGCAGTATTTT
TRBJ1-5 | TRBV2 | . | . | CASKPLGAYQPQHF | TGTGCCAGCAAACCCTTGGGAGCATATCAGCCCCAGCATTTT
TRBJ2-7 | TRBV5-4 | few | . | CASSWAGQIEQYF | TGTGCCAGCAGCTGGGCCGGACAAATCGAGCAGTACTTC
TRBJ2-7 | TRBV15 | . | TRBD2 | CATSSRLAGDNEQYF | TGTGCCACCAGCAGTAGACTAGCGGGAGATAACGAGCAGTACTTC
TRBJ2-3 | TRBV5-1 | . | . | CASSLRQPTDTQYF | TGCGCCAGCAGCTTGCGACAGCCCACAGATACGCAGTATTTT
TRBJ2-7 | TRBV25-1 | . | TRBD2 | CASRSGTYEQYF | TGTGCCAGCAGGAGCGGGACCTACGAGCAGTACTTC
TRBJ2-7 | TRBV15 | . | . | CATSRDRGREQYF | TGTGCCACCAGCAGAGATCGGGGGAGGGAGCAGTACTTC
TRBJ2-2 | TRBV30 | . | . | CAWSAQKLFF | TGTGCCTGGAGCGCTCAGAAGCTGTTTTTT
TRBJ2-1 | TRBV9 | once | TRBD2 | CASTRGRGNEQFF | TGTGCCAGCACTCGCGGGAGAGGCAATGAGCAGTTCTTC
TRBJ2-4 | TRBV2 | . | TRBD2 | CASGLAGGPKNIQYF | TGTGCCAGCGGACTAGCGGGAGGTCCCAAAAACATTCAGTACTTC
TRBJ2-7 | TRBV10-1 | . | . | CASSEAGRVYEQYF | TGCGCCAGCAGTGAAGCGGGCAGGGTCTACGAGCAGTACTTC
TRBJ1-2 | TRBV6-1 | many | . | CASSEATRGGRPYGYTF | TGTGCCAGCAGTGAAGCGACAAGGGGGGGCAGACCGTATGGCTACACCTTC
TRBJ2-2 | TRBV18 | . | TRBD1 | CASSPGQGVTGELFF | TGTGCCAGCTCACCGGGACAGGGGGTCACCGGGGAGCTGTTTTTT
TRBJ2-1 | TRBV6-5 | . | . | CASRKDRSAYNEQFF | TGTGCCAGCAGAAAAGACAGGTCCGCCTACAATGAGCAGTTCTTC
TRBJ1-5 | TRBV6-6 | . | TRBD1 | CASQGASNQPQHF | TGTGCCAGCCAGGGGGCTAGCAATCAGCCCCAGCATTTT
TRBJ2-3 | TRBV9 | . | TRBD2 | CASSVVSGGTDTQYF | TGTGCCAGCAGCGTAGTTAGCGGGGGGACAGATACGCAGTATTTT
TRBJ2-1 | TRBV27 | . | . | CASSLLASYNEQFF | TGTGCCAGCAGTTTACTAGCGAGCTACAATGAGCAGTTCTTC
TRBJ2-5 | TRBV7-3 | . | . | CASSLLGRRETQYF | TGTGCCAGCAGCTTATTAGGCAGGCGAGAGACCCAGTACTTC
TRBJ2-7 | TRBV5-1 | . | TRBD2 | CASSLGAGLDYEQYF | TGCGCCAGCAGCTTGGGGGCAGGACTAGACTACGAGCAGTACTTC
TRBJ2-1 | TRBV5-1 | . | TRBD2 | CASSLSSGVHEQFF | TGCGCCAGTAGCTTATCTAGCGGAGTCCATGAGCAGTTCTTC
TRBJ2-5 | TRBV5-1 | . | . | CASSLAPGQGNRRETQYF | TGCGCCAGCAGCTTGGCCCCTGGACAAGGGAACCGGCGCGAGACCCAGTACTTC
TRBJ2-2 | TRBV7-2 | . | . | CASSSYGNTGELFF | TGTGCCAGCAGCTCTTACGGGAACACCGGGGAGCTGTTTTTT
TRBJ2-7 | TRBV5-1 | . | TRBD2 | CASSLGLAGAYEQYF | TGCGCCAGCAGCTTGGGCCTAGCGGGGGCCTACGAGCAGTACTTC
TRBJ1-1 | TRBV9 | once | . | CASSVAGHNTEAFF | TGTGCCAGCAGCGTAGCAGGACACAACACTGAAGCTTTCTTT
TRBJ1-5 | TRBV7-6 | . | TRBD1 | CASSLSGGYSNQPQHF | TGTGCCAGCAGCTTATCAGGGGGTTATAGCAATCAGCCCCAGCATTTT
TRBJ2-3 | TRBV19 | . | . | CATRPTVTSTDTQYF | TGTGCCACAAGACCCACAGTTACTAGCACAGATACGCAGTATTTT
TRBJ1-2 | TRBV7-2 | . | TRBD1 | CASSFGQGYYGYTF | TGTGCCAGCAGCTTCGGACAGGGTTACTATGGCTACACCTTC
TRBJ2-7 | TRBV11-2 | . | TRBD1 | CASSARQGKQYF | TGTGCCAGCAGCGCGCGACAGGGGAAGCAGTACTTC
TRBJ2-2 | TRBV28 | . | TRBD2 | CASTPSGRISELFF | TGTGCCAGCACACCGAGCGGGAGAATATCGGAGCTGTTTTTT